Presented here are 24 T cell receptor beta chains from one specimen sequenced in a study of blood T cell repertoires in COVID-19. The repertoire was sequenced with immunoSEQ multiplex PCR; TCRdb's copy has only in-frame clones and lacks some. The data contain 200,000 to 250,000 clones, 80% to 85% of them singletons. Sequencing input: PBMCs or T cells enriched from blood (not recorded which). These receptors all stem from a woman in her 40s who had recovered from COVID-19.

This rearrangement joins TRBV23-1 to TRBJ1-3; possibly TRBD1 for D (6 bases). TRBV23-1 is marked as an open reading frame, function uncertain. The V and J ends lost 6 bases and 0 bases respectively, with 15 bases between them. The CDR3 runs 16 residues. The CDR3 reads CASRMKQGHSGNTIYF. The CDR3 region has the DNA TGCGCCAGCAGGATGAAACAGGGCCACTCTGGAAACACCATATATTTT.

The chain couples TRBV7-3 to TRBJ2-1; TRBD1 aligns across 7 bases. J was trimmed by 0 bases and V by 4 bases; bases with no gene match: 3. This CDR3 has 15 residues. Germline loops: CDR1 SGHTA, CDR2 FQGTGA. CDR3 DNA: TGTGCCAGCAGCTCAGGGGGAAGCTCCTACAATGAGCAGTTCTTC. Protein sequence: CASSSGGSSYNEQFF.

The rearrangement uses TRBV3-1 (or the pseudogene TRBV3-2) and TRBJ2-1; TRBD2 aligns across 15 bases. CDR1 and CDR2 from the germline V gene are LGHDT and YNNKEL (reference sequence). The CDR3 spans 18 residues. Losses at the gene ends were 4 bases for V and 5 bases for J; bases not matched to a gene: 9. The CDR3 protein is CASSPGLAGGQKNNEQFF. In DNA, the CDR3 is TGTGCCAGCAGCCCCGGACTAGCGGGAGGGCAAAAGAACAATGAGCAGTTCTTC.

The chain employs TRBV7-8 and TRBJ2-7; the D is unclear. Germline assignment: CDR1 SGHVS and CDR2 FQNEAQ. V was cut by 5 bases and J by 5 bases, with 16 bases left in between. This CDR3 contains 14 residues. CDR3 protein: CASSPLTTPDEQYF. The DNA of the CDR3 is TGTGCCAGCAGCCCACTAACTACCCCGGACGAGCAGTACTTC.

The table lists this clone with many counts. The rearrangement joins TRBV2 to TRBJ2-1; 11 nucleotides agree with TRBD1. Germline V gene sequence: CDR1 SNHLY, CDR2 FYNNEI. After removal of 1 base from V and 8 bases from J, the junction contained 1 base not matched to a gene. The CDR3 consists of 14 residues. DNA of the CDR3: TGTGCCAGCAGTGAAGGGACAGGGGGCGATGAGCAGTTCTTC. Its translation: CASSEGTGGDEQFF.

This sequence joins TRBV6-1 and TRBJ2-7; no definite D call. Trimming took off 2 bases at V and 12 bases at J, with 14 bases between the two ends. This CDR3 is built from 12 residues. Germline assignment: CDR1 MNHNS and CDR2 SASEGT. CDR3 residues: CASSEPLGRLYV. In nucleotides, the CDR3 is TGTGCCAGCAGTGAACCTCTCGGCAGGCTGTACGTC.

The chain couples TRBV7-3 to TRBJ2-3; TRBD2 matches at 8 bases. V shed 5 bases, J shed 5 bases, and the junction held 6 bases outside the gene matches. CDR3 length: 14 residues. The V gene's germline CDR1 is SGHTA and CDR2 FQGTGA. The CDR3 here is CASSTRLAGDTQYF. The DNA for the CDR3 is TGTGCCAGCAGCACGAGGCTAGCGGGAGATACGCAGTATTTT.

V and J are TRBV28 and TRBJ1-1; 10 positions match TRBD1. The CDR3 has 15 residues. V lost 5 bases to trimming and J lost 8 bases; unmatched junction nucleotides: 11. Germline V gene sequence: CDR1 MDHEN, CDR2 SYDVKM. The CDR3: CASSPLGQGKAEAFF. The CDR3 DNA reads TGTGCCAGCAGTCCGTTGGGACAGGGGAAGGCGGAAGCTTTCTTT.

This chain joins TRBV10-2 and TRBJ2-2; 7 bases map to TRBD1. With 0 bases clipped from V and 6 bases from J, the junction kept 7 bases outside the gene matches. CDR3 size: 16 residues. Looked up from germline, CDR1 is WSHSY and CDR2 is SAAADI. CDR3 DNA sequence: TGCGCCAGCAGTGAGTCTTGGGACAGATGGTCCGGGGAGCTGTTTTTT. Translated, it gives CASSESWDRWSGELFF.

The rearrangement joins TRBV5-1 to TRBJ1-5, with 11 bases matching TRBD1. After removal of 4 bases from V and 7 bases from J, the junction contained 1 base not matched to a gene. The CDR3 length is 13 residues. The germline V gene encodes CDR1 SGHRS and CDR2 YFSETQ. In DNA, the CDR3 is TGCGCCAGCAGCCGGGACAGGGGGCAGCCCCAGCATTTT. It encodes CASSRDRGQPQHF.

V is TRBV6-5 and J is TRBJ1-6; 8 bases match TRBD1. Trimming cost V 6 bases and J 9 bases; bases outside gene matches: 7. The CDR3 has 14 residues. Germline V gives CDR1 MNHEY, CDR2 SVGAGI. This CDR3 reads CASSRQGIVSPLHF. The CDR3 DNA sequence: TGTGCCAGCAGCAGACAGGGGATCGTTTCACCCCTCCACTTT.

This sequence joins TRBV28 and TRBJ1-3; no definite D call. Looked up from germline, CDR1 is MDHEN and CDR2 is SYDVKM. The CDR3 is made up of 12 amino acids. With 4 bases removed from V and 5 bases from J, the gap between germline ends came to 6 bases. Here the CDR3 reads CASSSLRNTIYF. In DNA form, the CDR3 reads TGTGCCAGCAGTTCGTTAAGAAACACCATATATTTT.

The chain employs TRBV27 and TRBJ2-2; TRBD2 agrees at 7 bases. With 2 bases clipped from V and 4 bases from J, the junction kept 4 bases outside the gene matches. Germline CDR1 and CDR2: MNHEY and SMNVEV (reference sequence). This CDR3 region has 15 residues. The CDR3 loop reads CASSLGTTITGELFF. In nucleotides, the CDR3 is TGTGCCAGCAGTTTAGGGACTACCATCACCGGGGAGCTGTTTTTT.

The J gene is TRBJ2-2, the V gene TRBV30; 7 bases align to TRBD2. The V segment lost 3 bases and the J segment 5 bases; nucleotides outside the gene matches: 6. Germline lookup yields CDR1 GTSNPN and CDR2 SVGIG (reference sequence). This CDR3 contains 14 residues. The CDR3 DNA is TGTGCCTGGAGGGGCGGGAGAGGTACCGGGGAGCTGTTTTTT. It encodes CAWRGGRGTGELFF.

The genes are TRBV7-2 and TRBJ2-1, with TRBD2 matching over 10 bases. The ends lost 0 bases at V and 7 bases at J; junction bases unmatched: 12. Germline-derived CDR1 and CDR2 are SGHTA and FQGNSA. The CDR3 loop spans 18 amino acids. The CDR3 DNA reads as TGTGCCAGCAGCTTAGCGGGTGGGGCTAGCGGGAGACTGAATGAGCAGTTCTTC. It codes for CASSLAGGASGRLNEQFF.

DNA for the CDR3: TGTGCCAGCAGCTCGACAGGGCCTTATGGCTACACCTTC. Its protein product is CASSSTGPYGYTF. The chain links TRBV5-4 to TRBJ1-2, with 7 bases fitting TRBD1. CDR3 length equals 13 residues. Germline CDR1 reads SGHNT; CDR2 reads YYREEE (reference sequence). The ends lost 3 bases at V and 5 bases at J; junction bases unmatched: 4.

V is TRBV11-3 and J is TRBJ2-3; the match to TRBD2 covers 12 bases. The J segment lost 9 bases and the V segment lost 5 bases, leaving 6 bases of the junction unmatched. Germline values: CDR1 SGHNT, CDR2 YENEEA. CDR3 size: 14 residues. DNA for the CDR3: TGTGCCAGCAGCCTCCGACTAGCGGGAGACACGCAGTATTTT. This gives the protein CASSLRLAGDTQYF.

V is TRBV19 and J is TRBJ2-1; 15 nucleotides align to TRBD2. Germline-derived CDR1 and CDR2 are LNHDA and SQIVND (reference sequence). After removal of 5 bases from V and 6 bases from J, the junction contained 8 bases not matched to a gene. The CDR3 extends over 17 amino acids. In DNA form, the CDR3 reads TGTGCCAGTAGTCCCGGACTAGCGGGAGGGCCGGGCAATGAGCAGTTCTTC. Its protein is CASSPGLAGGPGNEQFF.

V gene TRBV6-5 combines with J gene TRBJ2-7, with D possibly TRBD2 on 7 matching bases. Germline loops: CDR1 MNHEY, CDR2 SVGAGI. This CDR3 is built from 14 residues. The CDR3 DNA is TGTGCAGGGGGAGGGGGGGGCAGCTCCTACGAGCAGTACGTC. Amino acids: CAGGGGGSSYEQYV.

The chain employs TRBV28 and TRBJ2-1, with 11 bases identical to TRBD2. Germline CDR1 and CDR2: MDHEN and SYDVKM. The CDR3 contains 17 residues. V gave up 4 bases and J gave up 4 bases; unmatched junction bases: 9. The CDR3 reads CASSSLRLAGTYNEQFF. In DNA form, the CDR3 reads TGTGCCAGCAGTTCCTTGAGACTAGCGGGAACATACAATGAGCAGTTCTTC. Full variable domain (rest looked up from reference TRBV28 and TRBJ2-1): DVKVTQSSRYLVKRTGEKVFLECVQDMDHENMFWYRQDPGLGLRLIYFSYDVKMKEKGDIPEGYSVSREKKERFSLILESASTNQTSMYLCASSSLRLAGTYNEQFFGPGTRLTVL.

The chain carries TRBV27 and TRBJ1-2; D not certain. The germline V gene encodes CDR1 MNHEY and CDR2 SMNVEV (reference sequence). The length of the CDR3 is 16 residues. The V gene lost 4 bases and the J gene lost 5 bases, with 20 bases spanning the gap. CDR3 DNA: TGTGCCAGCAGTTCAACCTACGGGAATCCAACTTATGGCTACACCTTC. Its translation: CASSSTYGNPTYGYTF.

V gene TRBV5-4 combines with J gene TRBJ1-6, with D maybe TRBD1 (5 bases). Germline V gives CDR1 SGHNT, CDR2 YYREEE (reference sequence). Trimming left V 0 bases short and J 5 bases short, with 9 bases between. The CDR3 runs to 15 residues. The chain's CDR3 is CASSLVGGDNSPLHF. The CDR3 DNA sequence: TGTGCCAGCAGCTTGGTCGGGGGAGATAATTCACCCCTCCACTTT.

The chain recombines TRBV7-6 with TRBJ1-4; D is uncertain. Deletions cut 4 bases from V and 8 bases from J, with 14 bases between. Germline CDR1 is SGHVS and CDR2 is FNYEAQ. There are 14 residues in the CDR3. The CDR3 DNA sequence: TGTGCCAGCAGCTCCGCCCGGGGTAGGGAAAAACTGTTTTTT. This translates into CASSSARGREKLFF.

The chain joins TRBV24-1 to TRBJ2-6, with 8 bases lining up with TRBD1. This CDR3 has 14 amino acids. V trimming: 6 bases; J trimming: 4 bases; junction bases outside the gene matches: 1. Germline V CDR1 and CDR2: KGHDR, SFDVKD. The CDR3 DNA is TGTGCCACCAGTACAGGGGGAGGGGCCAACGTCCTGACTTTC. Its protein product is CATSTGGGANVLTF.